The 2 T cell receptor beta chains in this list originate from one sample, sequenced in a study of PD-1 blockade in classical Hodgkin lymphoma. This table comes from immunoSEQ multiplex PCR, and its TCRdb copy is limited to in-frame clones, with some not included. Among under 30,000 clones, approximately 90% were seen once, and the ten largest hold approximately 0.49%. Time point meaning: cycle 4 day 1 (C4D1), after about 6 weeks of nivolumab. Every patient experienced relapse after autologous stem cell transplantation, and brentuximab vedotin exposure varied. Magnetic negative selection of thawed PBMCs was the method by which CD4+ T cells were purified. The material was CD4+ T cells from blood, obtained before the fourth cycle of nivolumab. These receptors came from a human donor with classical Hodgkin lymphoma.

The DNA of the CDR3 is TGTGCCAGCAGCTTAGCGACAGGGGTAGAGACCCAGTACTTC. It specifies CASSLATGVETQYF. This chain connects TRBV7-2 to TRBJ2-5, with 8 bases fitting TRBD1. V shed 0 bases and J 4 bases; nucleotides not matched to a gene: 1. Germline CDR1 SGHTA, CDR2 FQGNSA. CDR3 size: 14 residues.

The chain has TRBV5-1 and TRBJ2-7; the match to TRBD2 covers 12 bases. Germline V lookup: CDR1 SGHRS, CDR2 YFSETQ. The CDR3 runs to 17 residues. V was clipped by 3 bases and J by 0 bases; unmatched bases: 7. The CDR3 DNA reads TGCGCCAGCAGCTCGAGACTAGCGGGGGACTTCTCCTACGAGCAGTACTTC. It yields the protein CASSSRLAGDFSYEQYF.